This TCR beta chain is drawn from a study of OX40 agonist ivuxolimab in advanced cancers. In the study overall: The costimulatory receptor OX40 (CD134) was targeted by ivuxolimab, a fully human IgG2 agonistic monoclonal antibody. Prior anti-PD-1, anti-PD-L1 or anti-CTLA-4 therapy was permitted, and checkpoint inhibitors had been received by roughly two fifths of dose-escalation patients. In the dose-escalation cohort, over 65% of patients were male, and the mean age was approximately 55 years, with a range of about 20 to 90. Three dose-escalation patients achieved partial responses, one with hepatocellular carcinoma and two with cutaneous melanoma. The paper covers the monotherapy dose-escalation part of the phase I ivuxolimab trial, which included N ≈ 54 patients. Peripheral TCRbeta sequencing was intended to test whether TCR sequence diversity was altered and clonal T-cell expansion was caused by ivuxolimab. Intravenous ivuxolimab was administered to patients every 2 weeks at six dose levels: 0.01, 0.1, 0.3, 1.5, 3 and 10 mg/kg. Among the approximately 50 dose-escalation patients, some 20 had hepatocellular carcinoma, 15 or so melanoma, 9 renal cell carcinoma and 9 head and neck cancer.

On the study overall, not on this receptor specifically: The antigen specificity of the clonally expanded peripheral T cells was not determined. Clonal expansion of both CD4+ and CD8+ blood T cells was observed from baseline to week 6 at doses 0.1 to 3.0 mg/kg. Low levels of normalized T-cell clonal expansion were also shown by some nonresponding patients. On average, CD8+ T cells showed more expanded clones than CD4+ T cells after ivuxolimab. In the 0.1-3.0 mg/kg groups, partial responders had among the lowest normalized peripheral clonal expansion, particularly in CD8+ T cells.

For sequencing of the TCRbeta CDR3 region, genomic DNA was extracted from the sorted cells. The immunoSEQ Assay was used to sequence the TCRbeta CDR3 regions. TCRdb limited this immuneACCESS table to in-frame rearrangements with V and J called. A share of clones is missing; checked studies link under half to unresolved V genes, and the rest is unexplained. The sample has around 53,000 clones on record, about four fifths of them singletons. 2% to 3% of the sample goes to the ten largest clones. As concerns this clone: The antigen this receptor binds is unknown. One base away there is no much larger clone; base qualities are not given.

The germline V gene specifies SGHTA as CDR1 and FQGNSA as CDR2. The CDR3 contains 15 residues, cysteine and phenylalanine counted. The only DNA kept is the CDR3, 45 bases in frame from the first base. The germline V and J ends show losses of 5 bases and 6 bases respectively, and no gene match explains 8 bases of the junction. The trial excluded patients who had a history of autoimmune disease or who were on systemic immunosuppression. Peripheral blood for TCR sequencing was drawn from every dose cohort at baseline, at cycle 4 day 1 and at cycle 7 day 1. The samples were drawn from a first-in-human, open-label, multicenter phase I dose-escalation trial of ivuxolimab. Adults with locally advanced or metastatic head and neck squamous cell, hepatocellular, melanoma or renal cell carcinoma were enrolled in the trial. Before TCR sequencing, CD4+ and CD8+ T cells were separately sorted from peripheral blood.

The TCR sequence derives from an adult with an advanced solid tumor such as melanoma, head and neck, liver or kidney cancer. The chain links TRBV7-2 with TRBJ1-5; 9 junctional bases match TRBD1. The material sequenced was CD4+ or CD8+ T cells sorted from blood, taken in a trial of the OX40 agonist ivuxolimab. CDR3 reads: CASSRTGDVVQPQHF. The DNA sequence is given as TGTGCCAGCAGCAGGACAGGGGATGTTGTTCAGCCCCAGCATTTT.